This entry features one T cell receptor beta chain sequence. The data belong to a study of blood T cell repertoires in COVID-19. V was pared by 4 bases and J by 3 bases, with 10 bases of the junction left unmatched. The germline gives CDR1 SGHDT, CDR2 YYEEEE. The CDR3 loop spans 16 amino acids. Here immunoSEQ multiplex PCR was the method, and the copy in TCRdb shows in-frame clones only, minus some. The repertoire consists of roughly 38,000 clones, with about 85% occurring once and the leading ten covering 1.6%. The gene calls are TRBV5-6 and TRBJ1-5; 7 bases are shared with TRBD1. The TCR was taken from a man in his sixties with COVID-19, enrolled during active disease. The sequenced sample was peripheral blood. DNA of the CDR3: TGTGCCAGCAGCCCGTCGGGACAGCGCTTCAATCAGCCCCAGCATTTT. It yields the protein CASSPSGQRFNQPQHF.